This T cell receptor (beta chain) came from a study of blood T cell repertoires in COVID-19. Looking at the study overall: Italy, Spain and the United States were the sources of the convalescent and acute COVID-19 samples. The cDNA or gDNA used as material had been derived from T cells, B-cell-depleted T cells, or PBMCs.

Authors' data handling: Using reference gene primer amplification, nucleated cell counts were estimated. Only in-frame clones appear in the TCRdb table, and some are missing; sequencing was by immunoSEQ multiplex PCR. V and J calls and clone size are copied from that table; D and trimming were computed from the DNA. The data contain 150,000 to 160,000 clones, roughly 80% of them singletons. The CDR3 contains 16 residues. The sequenced sample consisted of peripheral blood. The chain employs TRBV21-1 and TRBJ1-1; the DNA was not compared with TRBD1, the D call given in the table. TRBV21-1 is described as a pseudogene. The clonotype comes from a woman aged 60 to 75 with acute or convalescent COVID-19. CDR3 sequence (DNA): TGTGCCAGCAGCAAAGGAAGCGACAGGGAGTTTACTGAAGCTTTCTTT. Encoded protein: CASSKGSDREFTEAFF.